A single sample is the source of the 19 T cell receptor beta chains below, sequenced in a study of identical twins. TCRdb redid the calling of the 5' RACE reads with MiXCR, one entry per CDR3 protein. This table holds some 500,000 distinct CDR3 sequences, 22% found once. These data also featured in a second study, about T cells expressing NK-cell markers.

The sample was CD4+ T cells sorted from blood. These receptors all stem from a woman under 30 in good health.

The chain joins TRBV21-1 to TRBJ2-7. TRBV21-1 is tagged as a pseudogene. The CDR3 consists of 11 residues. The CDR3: CASFLVHEQYF. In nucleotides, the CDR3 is TGTGCCAGCTTCTTGGTCCACGAGCAGTACTTC.

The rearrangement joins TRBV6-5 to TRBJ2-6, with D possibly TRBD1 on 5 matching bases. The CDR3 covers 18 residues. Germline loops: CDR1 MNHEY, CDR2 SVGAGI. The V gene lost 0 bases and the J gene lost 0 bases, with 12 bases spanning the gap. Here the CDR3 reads CASSYSQGRYSGANVLTF. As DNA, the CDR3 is TGTGCCAGCAGTTACTCTCAGGGCAGATACTCTGGGGCCAACGTCCTGACTTTC.

The CDR3 DNA follows: TGTGCCAGCAGCCCTCGTGGGAGCAGAGGCGGGAAACTGTTTTTT. As protein: CASSPRGSRGGKLFF. This rearrangement joins TRBV3-1 to TRBJ1-4; D is ambiguous. Trimming shortened V by 4 bases and J by 11 bases, and 20 bases separated the two germline ends. The germline V gene has CDR1 LGHDT and CDR2 YNNKEL (reference sequence). This CDR3 has 15 amino acids.

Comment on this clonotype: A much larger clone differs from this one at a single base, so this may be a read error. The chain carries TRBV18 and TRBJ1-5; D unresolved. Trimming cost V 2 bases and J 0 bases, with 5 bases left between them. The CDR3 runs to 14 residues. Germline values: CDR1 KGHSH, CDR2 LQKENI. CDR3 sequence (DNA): TGTGCCAGCTCACCAGGGATTAGCAATCAGCCCCAGCATTTT. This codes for CASSPGISNQPQHF.

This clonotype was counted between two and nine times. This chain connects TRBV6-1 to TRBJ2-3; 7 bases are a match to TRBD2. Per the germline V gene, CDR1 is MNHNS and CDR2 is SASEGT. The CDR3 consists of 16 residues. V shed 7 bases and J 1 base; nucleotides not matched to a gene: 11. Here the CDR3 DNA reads TGTGCCAGCAATCGAAAGGGTGGGGGGGGCACAGATACGCAGTATTTT. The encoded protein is CASNRKGGGGTDTQYF.

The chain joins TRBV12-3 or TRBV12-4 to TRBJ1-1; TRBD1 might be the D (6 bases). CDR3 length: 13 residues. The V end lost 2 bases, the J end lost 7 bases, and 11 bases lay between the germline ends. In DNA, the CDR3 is TGTGCCAGCAGTTTAAAGGGGGATGGTGAAGCTTTCTTT. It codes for CASSLKGDGEAFF.

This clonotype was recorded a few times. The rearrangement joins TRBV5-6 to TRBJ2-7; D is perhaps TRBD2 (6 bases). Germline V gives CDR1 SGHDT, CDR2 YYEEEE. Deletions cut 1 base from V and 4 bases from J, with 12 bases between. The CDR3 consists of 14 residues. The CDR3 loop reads CASSLWRARYEQYF. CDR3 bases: TGTGCCAGCAGCTTGTGGAGGGCCCGATACGAGCAGTACTTC.

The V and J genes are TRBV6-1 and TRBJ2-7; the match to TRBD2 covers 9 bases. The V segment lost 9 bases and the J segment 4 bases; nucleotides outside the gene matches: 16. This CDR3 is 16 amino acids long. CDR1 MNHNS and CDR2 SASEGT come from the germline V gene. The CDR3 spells CARAGYGGGARYEQYF. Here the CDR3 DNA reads TGTGCCAGGGCAGGGTACGGCGGGGGGGCTAGATACGAGCAGTACTTC.

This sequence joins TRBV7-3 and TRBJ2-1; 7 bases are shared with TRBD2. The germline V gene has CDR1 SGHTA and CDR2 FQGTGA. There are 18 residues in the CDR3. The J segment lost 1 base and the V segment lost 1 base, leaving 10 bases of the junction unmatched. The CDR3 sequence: CASSLKRGGATSYNEQFF. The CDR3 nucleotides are TGTGCCAGCAGCTTAAAGCGGGGCGGGGCCACTTCCTACAATGAGCAGTTCTTC.

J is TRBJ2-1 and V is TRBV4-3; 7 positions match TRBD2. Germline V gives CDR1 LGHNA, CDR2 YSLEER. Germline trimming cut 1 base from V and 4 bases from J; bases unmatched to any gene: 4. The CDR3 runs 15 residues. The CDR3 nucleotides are TGCGCCAGCAGCCAAGTTGTAGCGGGTTACAATGAGCAGTTCTTC. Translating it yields CASSQVVAGYNEQFF.

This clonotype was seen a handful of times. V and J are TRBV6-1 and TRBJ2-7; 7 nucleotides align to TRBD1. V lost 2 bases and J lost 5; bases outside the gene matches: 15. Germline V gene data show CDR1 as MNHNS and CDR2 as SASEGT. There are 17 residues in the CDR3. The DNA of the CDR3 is TGTGCCAGCAGTGAAAGGAATCAAGGGGACAGACTCAACGAGCAGTACTTC. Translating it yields CASSERNQGDRLNEQYF.

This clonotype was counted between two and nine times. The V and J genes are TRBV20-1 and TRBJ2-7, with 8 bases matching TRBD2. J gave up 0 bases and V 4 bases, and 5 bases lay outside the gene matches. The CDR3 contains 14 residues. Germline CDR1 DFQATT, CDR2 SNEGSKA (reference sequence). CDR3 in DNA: TGCAGTGCTACGGGGACTAGGAGCTCCTACGAGCAGTACTTC. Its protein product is CSATGTRSSYEQYF.

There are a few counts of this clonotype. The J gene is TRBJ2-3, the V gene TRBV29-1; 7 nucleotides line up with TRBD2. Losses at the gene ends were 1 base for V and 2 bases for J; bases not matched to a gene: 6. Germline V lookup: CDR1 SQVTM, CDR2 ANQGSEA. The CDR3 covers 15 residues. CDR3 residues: CSVEGLRGVTDTQYF. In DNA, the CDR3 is TGCAGCGTTGAAGGCCTCCGGGGGGTCACAGATACGCAGTATTTT.

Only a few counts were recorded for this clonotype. CDR3 sequence reads: CSVRDDTEAFF. The CDR3 region has the DNA TGCAGCGTACGGGATGACACTGAAGCTTTCTTT. This sequence joins TRBV29-1 and TRBJ1-1; unclear D gene. The ends were cut back, 6 bases at V and 3 bases at J, with 8 bases in the middle. CDR3 length: 11 amino acids. Germline-derived CDR1 and CDR2 are SQVTM and ANQGSEA. Combining the CDR3 with reference TRBV29-1 and TRBJ1-1 gives the whole variable domain SAVISQKPSRDICQRGTSLTIQCQVDSQVTMMFWYRQQPGQSLTLIATANQGSEATYESGFVIDKFPISRPNLTFSTLTVSNMSPEDSSIYLCSVRDDTEAFFGQGTRLTVV.

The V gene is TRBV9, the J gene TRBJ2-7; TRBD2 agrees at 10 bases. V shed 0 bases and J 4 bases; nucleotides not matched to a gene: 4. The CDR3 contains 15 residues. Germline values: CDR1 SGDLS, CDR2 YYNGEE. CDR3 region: CASSVEGLAHYEQYF. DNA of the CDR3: TGTGCCAGCAGCGTAGAGGGACTAGCGCATTACGAGCAGTACTTC.

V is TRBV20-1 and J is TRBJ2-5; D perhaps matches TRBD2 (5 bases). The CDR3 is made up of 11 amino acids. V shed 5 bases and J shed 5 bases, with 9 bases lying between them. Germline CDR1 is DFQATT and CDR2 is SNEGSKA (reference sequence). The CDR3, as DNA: TGCAGTGCTTTTAGAGGGGAGACCCAGTACTTC. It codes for CSAFRGETQYF.

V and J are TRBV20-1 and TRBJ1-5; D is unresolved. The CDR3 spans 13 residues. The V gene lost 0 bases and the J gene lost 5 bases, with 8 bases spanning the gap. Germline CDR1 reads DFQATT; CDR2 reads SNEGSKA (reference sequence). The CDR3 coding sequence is TGCAGTGCTAGAGATGCCGCCGATCAGCCCCAGCATTTT. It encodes CSARDAADQPQHF.

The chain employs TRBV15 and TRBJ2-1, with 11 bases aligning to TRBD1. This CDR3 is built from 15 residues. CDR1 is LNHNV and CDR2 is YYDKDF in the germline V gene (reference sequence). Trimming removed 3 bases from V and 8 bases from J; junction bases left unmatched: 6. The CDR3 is CATSRGQGEADEQFF. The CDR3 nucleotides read TGTGCCACCAGCAGGGGACAGGGGGAGGCCGATGAGCAGTTCTTC.

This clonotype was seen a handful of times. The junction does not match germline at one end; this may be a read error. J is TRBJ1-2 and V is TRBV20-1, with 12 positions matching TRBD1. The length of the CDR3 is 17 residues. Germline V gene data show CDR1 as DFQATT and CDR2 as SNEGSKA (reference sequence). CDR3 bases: TGCAGTGCTAGAGATCCCATGGTGTCCGGGACAGGGGGCGGCTACAGCTTC. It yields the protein CSARDPMVSGTGGGYSF.